The T cell receptor (beta chain) described here comes from a study of blood T cell repertoires in COVID-19. The wider study: The United States, Italy and Spain were the sources of the acute and convalescent COVID-19 samples. The cDNA or gDNA used as material had been derived from T cells, B-cell-depleted T cells, or PBMCs.

The CDR3 is made up of 15 amino acids. V trimming: 3 bases; J trimming: 2 bases; junction bases outside the gene matches: 4. Germline-derived CDR1 and CDR2 are SGHDN and FVKESK. As originally analysed: Estimation of nucleated cell counts was performed using reference gene primer amplification. The protocol was immunoSEQ multiplex PCR, while the TCRdb copy is restricted to in-frame clones and leaves out a portion. The V and J calls and clone size come from that table; D and trimming were worked out from the DNA. Among more than 200,000 clones listed, roughly 80% were seen once. The sample comprised peripheral blood. The receptor was derived from a woman older than 75 with acute or convalescent COVID-19. This sequence joins TRBV14 and TRBJ1-2; 9 nucleotides match TRBD1. CDR3 DNA: TGTGCCAGCAGCCATGGGACAGGGCACAACTATGGCTACACCTTC. It specifies CASSHGTGHNYGYTF.